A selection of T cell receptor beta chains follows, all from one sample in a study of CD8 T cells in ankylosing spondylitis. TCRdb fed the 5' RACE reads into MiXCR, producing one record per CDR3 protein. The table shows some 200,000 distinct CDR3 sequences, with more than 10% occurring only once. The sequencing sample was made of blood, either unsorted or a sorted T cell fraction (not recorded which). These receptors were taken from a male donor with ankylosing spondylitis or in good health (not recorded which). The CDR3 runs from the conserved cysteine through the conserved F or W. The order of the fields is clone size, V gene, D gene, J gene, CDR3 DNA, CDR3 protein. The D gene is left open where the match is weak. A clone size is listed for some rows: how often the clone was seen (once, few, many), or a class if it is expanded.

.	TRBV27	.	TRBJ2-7	TGTGCCAGCGGAAGGGGCCTCTCCTACGAGCAGTACTTC	CASGRGLSYEQYF
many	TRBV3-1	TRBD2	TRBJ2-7	TGTGCCAGCAGCCAAGTCACCCTAGCGGATGGCGAGCAGTACTTC	CASSQVTLADGEQYF
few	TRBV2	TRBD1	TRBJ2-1	TGTGCCAGCAGAGACAGGGTAGAAGAGCAGTTCTTC	CASRDRVEEQFF
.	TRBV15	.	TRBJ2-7	TGTGCCACCAGCAACCGGGGCAGTGACCCCCGCTACGAGCAGTACTTC	CATSNRGSDPRYEQYF
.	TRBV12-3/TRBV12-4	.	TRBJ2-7	TGTGCCAGCAGTTCAGGGGTAGCCTACGAGCAGTACTTC	CASSSGVAYEQYF
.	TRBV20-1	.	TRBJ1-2	TGCAGTGCGGTTAGGGGCGAGGACTATGGCTACACCTTC	CSAVRGEDYGYTF
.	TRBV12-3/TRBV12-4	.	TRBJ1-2	TGTGCCAGCAGTTTTCCGGGGCAGAAGGGGGATTTCTATGGCTACACCTTC	CASSFPGQKGDFYGYTF
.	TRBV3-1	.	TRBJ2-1	TGTGCCAGCAGCCAAGCGGAAGCGGGCAATGAGCAGTTCTTC	CASSQAEAGNEQFF
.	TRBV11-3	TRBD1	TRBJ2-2	TGTGCCAGCAGCCCAGACAGGGTCAACACCGGGGAGCTGTTTTTT	CASSPDRVNTGELFF
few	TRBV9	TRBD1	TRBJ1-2	TGTGCCAGCAGGCCCGCCGCGAAGGGGGCCTCTGGCTACACCTTC	CASRPAAKGASGYTF
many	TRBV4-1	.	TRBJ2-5	TGCGCCAGCAGCCAAGATATCTCGGGGGGCATCGGAGAGACCCAGTACTTC	CASSQDISGGIGETQYF
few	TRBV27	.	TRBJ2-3	TGTGCCAGCAGTTGGACTTTCGTTAGCACAGATACGCAGTATTTT	CASSWTFVSTDTQYF
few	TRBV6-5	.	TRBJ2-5	TGTGCCAGCAGTCACCCCGGGGAACAAGAGACCCAGTACTTC	CASSHPGEQETQYF
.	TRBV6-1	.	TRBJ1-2	TGTGCCAGCAGGACAGGCTCTTCCTATGGCTACACCTTC	CASRTGSSYGYTF
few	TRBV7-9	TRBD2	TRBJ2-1	TGTGCCAGCAGCCGGACTAGCGGGCCAGGGAATGAGCAGTTCTTC	CASSRTSGPGNEQFF
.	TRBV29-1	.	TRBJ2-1	TGCAGCGTTGCGGGGGACCCGAGCTCCTACAATGAGCAGTTCTTC	CSVAGDPSSYNEQFF
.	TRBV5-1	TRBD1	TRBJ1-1	TGCGCCAGCAGCTTAGAATGGGGACAGGGGCCGAACACTGAAGCTTTCTTT	CASSLEWGQGPNTEAFF
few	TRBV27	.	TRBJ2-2	TGTGCCAGCAAAGGACAGCTCGCGGGGGAGCTGTTTTTT	CASKGQLAGELFF
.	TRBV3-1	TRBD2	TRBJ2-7	TGTGCCAGCAGCCCCTTTTCTGCTAGCGGGGTGTATCCCTCCTACGAGCAGTACTTC	CASSPFSASGVYPSYEQYF
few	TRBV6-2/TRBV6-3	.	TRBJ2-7	TGTGCCAGCAGTCCGGCCGAGGCGGCCAGCTCCTACGAGCAGTACTTC	CASSPAEAASSYEQYF
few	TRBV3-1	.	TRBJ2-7	TGTGCCAGCAGCCAAGTGGCGGAAATATCCTACGAGCAGTACTTC	CASSQVAEISYEQYF
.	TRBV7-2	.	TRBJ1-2	TGTGCCAGCAGCTTACCCGGGCCTTACTATGGCTACACCTTC	CASSLPGPYYGYTF
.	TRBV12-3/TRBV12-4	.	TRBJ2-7	TGTGCCAGCAGTTTAGCGGTCGCCTACGAGCAGTACTTC	CASSLAVAYEQYF
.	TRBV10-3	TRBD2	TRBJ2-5	TGTGCCATCAGTGAGGCGACTAGCGGAGAAGAGACCCAGTACTTC	CAISEATSGEETQYF
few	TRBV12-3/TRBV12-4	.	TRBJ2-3	TGTGCCAGCACCTTTAGGTTGGGGCCTTACGCATATACGCAGTATTTT	CASTFRLGPYAYTQYF
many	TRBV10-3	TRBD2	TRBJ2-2	TGTGCCATCAGCGGACTAGCGGGAGGGCCTGATGGCGGGGAGCTGTTTTTT	CAISGLAGGPDGGELFF
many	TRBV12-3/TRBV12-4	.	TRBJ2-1	TGTGCCAGCAGTCCCGGGACTGCAGGTTACAATGAGCAGTTCTTC	CASSPGTAGYNEQFF
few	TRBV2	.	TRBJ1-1	TGTGCCAGCGTCGACAACAGGTTGAACACTGAAGCTTTCTTT	CASVDNRLNTEAFF
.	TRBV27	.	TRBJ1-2	TGTGCCAGCAGGGTTTTAGGAGGACGGGATGGCTACACCTTC	CASRVLGGRDGYTF
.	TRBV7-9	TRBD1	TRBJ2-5	TGTGCCAGCAGCCTCTCCGCCGGGACAGTGGGGCGAGAGACCCAGTACTTC	CASSLSAGTVGRETQYF
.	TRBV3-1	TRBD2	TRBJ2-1	TGTGCCAGCAGCCAAGAAAGGGCTAGCGGGAGGGCCTCCCCTAATGAGCAGTTCTTC	CASSQERASGRASPNEQFF
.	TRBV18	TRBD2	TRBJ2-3	TGTGCCCGCGCCTATAGCGGGAGCAATATAGATACGCAGTATTTT	CARAYSGSNIDTQYF
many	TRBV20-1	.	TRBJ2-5	TGCAGTGCTTCAGAGTGGGAGACCCAGTACTTC	CSASEWETQYF
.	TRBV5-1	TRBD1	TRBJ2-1	TGCGCCAGCAGCGGGACAGGGCCCAGCTCCTACAATGAGCAGTTCTTC	CASSGTGPSSYNEQFF
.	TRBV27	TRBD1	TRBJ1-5	TGTGCCAGCAGTTTATCGACAGGGCTGAGCAATCAGCCCCAGCATTTT	CASSLSTGLSNQPQHF
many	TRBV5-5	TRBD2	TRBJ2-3	TGTGCCAGCAGCTTGCCTAGCGGGGGAACAGATACGCAGTATTTT	CASSLPSGGTDTQYF
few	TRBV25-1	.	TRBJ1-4	TGTGCCAGCAGTGAATTCGGGAAATTGAATGAAAAACTGTTTTTT	CASSEFGKLNEKLFF
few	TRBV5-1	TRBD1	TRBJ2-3	TGCGCCAGCAGCTCAGACAGGGGGGCCCCAGATACGCAGTATTTT	CASSSDRGAPDTQYF
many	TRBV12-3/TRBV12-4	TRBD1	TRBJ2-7	TGTGCCAGCAGTCCGGGCCAATACAGGGGGCTCCCCCTCGAGCAGTACTTC	CASSPGQYRGLPLEQYF
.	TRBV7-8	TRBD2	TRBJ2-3	TGTGCCAGCAGCATACTAGCGGGGGGAACCTCAGATACGCAGTATTTT	CASSILAGGTSDTQYF
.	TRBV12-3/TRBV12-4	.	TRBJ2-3	TGTGCCAGCAGTTTTAGCCTGGATCCTAGCACAGATACGCAGTATTTT	CASSFSLDPSTDTQYF
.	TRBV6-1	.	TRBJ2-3	TGTGCCAGTCGGACAGCCGATACGCAGTATTTT	CASRTADTQYF
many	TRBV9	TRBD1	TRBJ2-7	TGTGCCAGCAGCGTAGGCCAGGGGGCGGAAGAGCAGTACTTC	CASSVGQGAEEQYF
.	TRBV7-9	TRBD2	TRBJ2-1	TGTGCCAGCAGCTTAGCGACAAGGCTAGCGGGAGGCAATGAGCAGTTCTTC	CASSLATRLAGGNEQFF
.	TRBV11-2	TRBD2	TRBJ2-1	TGTGCCAGCAGCTATACCCTCGGAGTTAGCGGGGGGTACAATGAGCAGTTCTTC	CASSYTLGVSGGYNEQFF
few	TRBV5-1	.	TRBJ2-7	TGCGCCAGCAGCTCAGGAACTAACCCTAGGAGCTCCTACGAGCAGTACTTC	CASSSGTNPRSSYEQYF
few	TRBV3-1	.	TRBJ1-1	TGTGCCAGCAGCCAAGTATACGACAGATTGAACACTGAAGCTTTCTTT	CASSQVYDRLNTEAFF